The following is a TCR beta chain sequence with its context. Its antigen is unidentified. The CDR3 totals 11 residues. Germline loops: CDR1 SQVTM, CDR2 ANQGSEA. V was clipped by 7 bases and J by 5 bases, with 11 bases between them. The data were taken from a study of post-analysis software for immune sequencing data. As for the study in general: Several disease courses (relapsing-remitting, secondary progressive and progressive-relapsing) of multiple sclerosis were included.

Unique molecular identifiers were carried by the TCR beta cDNA libraries. Between about 0.85 and 10 million T cells gave rise to approximately 520,000 cDNA molecules. TCRdb used MiXCR to reprocess the PCR reads, holding one entry per CDR3 protein. The sample consists of hundreds of thousands of distinct CDR3 sequences, 53% of them appearing once. Regarding the study as a whole: There were four or five TRBV segments more frequent in patients than controls, and TRBV5-6, TRBV5-1 and TRBV20-1 were among them. Controls' normalized Chao1 diversity significantly exceeded that of multiple sclerosis patients. Samples from a shared batch, those prepared together, strongly co-clustered by F measure.

The receptor's source is a girl aged 10-17 years with multiple sclerosis. What was sequenced was blood. The chain combines TRBV29-1 with TRBJ2-5; D is unclear. The CDR3 DNA reads as TGCAGCGGTGGGCCCCGTGAGACCCAGTACTTC. Translation gives CSGGPRETQYF.